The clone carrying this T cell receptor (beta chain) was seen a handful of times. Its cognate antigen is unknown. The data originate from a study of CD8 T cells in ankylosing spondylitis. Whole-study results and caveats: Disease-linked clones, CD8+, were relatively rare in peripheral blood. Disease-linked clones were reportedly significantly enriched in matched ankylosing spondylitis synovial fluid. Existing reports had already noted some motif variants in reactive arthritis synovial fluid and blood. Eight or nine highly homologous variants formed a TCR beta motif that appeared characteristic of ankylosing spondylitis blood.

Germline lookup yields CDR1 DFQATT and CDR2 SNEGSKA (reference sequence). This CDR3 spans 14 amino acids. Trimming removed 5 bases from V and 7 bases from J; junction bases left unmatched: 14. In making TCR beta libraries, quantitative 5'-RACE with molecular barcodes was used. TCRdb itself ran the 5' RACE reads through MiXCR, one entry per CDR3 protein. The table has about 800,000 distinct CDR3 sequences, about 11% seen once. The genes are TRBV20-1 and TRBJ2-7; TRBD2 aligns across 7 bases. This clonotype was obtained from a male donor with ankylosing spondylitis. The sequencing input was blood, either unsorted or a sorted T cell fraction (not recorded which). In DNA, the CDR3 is TGCAGTGCTGCCCGGGACGGCTGGGGAGGGGAGCAGTACTTC. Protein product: CSAARDGWGGEQYF.